Sequencing of this TCR beta chain was carried out in a study of cytomegalovirus exposure and HLA in healthy donors. This CDR3 has 14 amino acids. Trimming shortened V by 0 bases and J by 4 bases, and 9 bases separated the two germline ends. The germline CDR1 and CDR2 sequences are SGHVS and FNYEAQ. Study-level points and caveats: The authors listed 150 to 200 TCR beta chains as cytomegalovirus-associated.

The donors formed part of the 120-subject validation cohort, distinct from the approximately 630-subject first cohort. As regards this clone: The antigen remains unidentified.

Data came from immunoSEQ multiplex PCR; TCRdb stores just in-frame clones and leaves some out. Among roughly 59,000 clones listed, roughly 94% were seen once. This sequence joins TRBV7-6 and TRBJ1-1, with D perhaps TRBD1 (6 bases). The sequence came from a woman in her late teens or twenties in good health and CMV-seropositive. The specimen was PBMCs. CDR3 sequence reads: CASSLAEGGTEAFF. DNA for the CDR3: TGTGCCAGCAGCTTAGCCGAAGGGGGCACTGAAGCTTTCTTT.